These 29 T cell receptor beta chains were sequenced from one sample in a study of PD-1 blockade in classical Hodgkin lymphoma (dated by TCRdb to the early 2020s). The method was the immunoSEQ multiplex PCR assay. TCRdb took over this immuneACCESS table, retaining in-frame rearrangements with V and J assigned. Such tables are incomplete; in checked studies, under half of the missing clones stem from an unresolved V gene, and the remainder is unexplained. Here the sample has approximately 35,000 clones; around 89% occur a single time. The ten largest clones capture around 0.21% of the sample. Reading the label with the study, this specimen's time point is: newly diagnosed, previously untreated cHL patient sample. Magnetic negative selection with a Miltenyi CD4+ T cell isolation kit was used to purify CD4+ T cells from thawed PBMCs. The material sequenced was CD4+ T cells from blood. Receptor source: a human donor with classical Hodgkin lymphoma.

The rearrangement uses TRBV4-3 and TRBJ2-2; perhaps TRBD2 as D (6 bases). The germline V and J ends were trimmed by 0 bases and 8 bases, with 16 bases remaining between them. The CDR3 consists of 16 residues. The V gene's germline CDR1 is LGHNA and CDR2 YSLEER. CDR3 sequence: CASSQDLTSPGGELFF. The DNA for the CDR3 is TGCGCCAGCAGCCAAGATCTGACTAGTCCGGGAGGGGAGCTGTTTTTT.

V is TRBV5-1 and J is TRBJ2-7, with D perhaps TRBD1 or TRBD2 (5 bases each). The CDR3 contains 14 residues. V lost 4 bases, J lost 2 bases, and 13 bases lay in between. CDR1 is SGHRS, CDR2 YFSETQ, per germline. The chain's CDR3 is CASSPGPNTYEQYF. CDR3 nucleotide sequence: TGCGCCAGCAGCCCGGGACCCAATACCTACGAGCAGTACTTC.

The chain recombines TRBV2 with TRBJ2-2; TRBD2 agrees at 13 bases. J gave up 2 bases and V 7 bases, and 7 bases lay outside the gene matches. This CDR3 contains 17 residues. Germline loops: CDR1 SNHLY, CDR2 FYNNEI. The CDR3 nucleotides read TGTGCCAGCACCCGGGGACTAGCGGGGCCCAACACCGGGGAGCTGTTTTTT. Translation: CASTRGLAGPNTGELFF.

This clone has just one count. The chain has TRBV5-4 and TRBJ2-5; perhaps D is TRBD1 or TRBD2 (5 bases each). V dropped 2 bases and J dropped 2 bases, with 10 bases sitting between them. Germline lookup yields CDR1 SGHNT and CDR2 YYREEE (reference sequence). This CDR3 contains 14 residues. The DNA for the CDR3 is TGTGCCAGCAGCTTATCCGGGACGCAAGAGACCCAGTACTTC. It encodes CASSLSGTQETQYF.

This clone showed up just a few times. CDR3 in amino acids: CASSPRGSGELFF. In DNA, the CDR3 is TGTGCCAGCAGCCCCAGGGGGTCCGGGGAGCTGTTTTTT. This chain joins TRBV13 and TRBJ2-2, with TRBD1 identical over 7 bases. There are 13 residues in the CDR3. V lost 5 bases, J lost 6 bases, and 3 bases stayed unmatched. CDR1 and CDR2 from the germline V gene are PRHDT and FYEKMQ (reference sequence). Filled out from reference TRBV13 and TRBJ2-2, the complete variable domain reads AAGVIQSPRHLIKEKRETATLKCYPIPRHDTVYWYQQGPGQDPQFLISFYEKMQSDKGSIPDRFSAQQFSDYHSELNMSSLELGDSALYFCASSPRGSGELFFGEGSRLTVL.

The chain is built from TRBV19 and TRBJ1-4; D uncertain. CDR1 LNHDA and CDR2 SQIVND come from the germline V gene (reference sequence). Trimming shortened V by 6 bases and J by 5 bases, and 16 bases separated the two germline ends. The CDR3 is made up of 15 amino acids. The DNA for the CDR3 is TGTGCCAGTAGCTTCCAGCCCAAAGGGAATGAAAAACTGTTTTTT. As protein: CASSFQPKGNEKLFF.

This chain uses TRBV11-2 with TRBJ1-2; 8 bases are shared with TRBD1. V dropped 1 base and J dropped 6; count of bases not matched to a gene: 7. Germline V gives CDR1 SGHAT, CDR2 FQNNGV. This CDR3 is built from 15 residues. The CDR3 DNA sequence: TGTGCCAGCAGCTTAGTGGCCAGGGGGCGGGATGGCTACACCTTC. It codes for CASSLVARGRDGYTF. Looking up the rest from reference TRBV11-2 and TRBJ1-2 gives the full variable domain: EAGVAQSPRYKIIEKRQSVAFWCNPISGHATLYWYQQILGQGPKLLIQFQNNGVVDDSQLPKDRFSAERLKGVDSTLKIQPAKLEDSAVYLCASSLVARGRDGYTFGSGTRLTVV.

The table lists this clone with a few counts. The chain uses TRBV7-9 and TRBJ2-3, with a weak D call TRBD2 (5 bases). The V end lost 1 base, the J end lost 3 bases, and 17 bases lay between the germline ends. This CDR3 contains 17 residues. Germline V gene sequence: CDR1 SEHNR, CDR2 FQNEAQ (reference sequence). The CDR3 here is CASSLGRSMDLTDTQYF. CDR3 DNA: TGTGCCAGCAGCTTAGGAAGAAGCATGGACTTGACAGATACGCAGTATTTT.

The chain carries TRBV7-2 and TRBJ1-6; D remains ambiguous. Germline CDR1 reads SGHTA; CDR2 reads FQGNSA. Trimming cost V 4 bases and J 8 bases, with 12 bases left between them. The length of the CDR3 is 14 residues. CDR3: CASSSGSAHSPLHF. Here the CDR3 DNA reads TGTGCCAGCAGCTCTGGCAGCGCCCATTCACCCCTCCACTTT.

This chain uses TRBV11-2 with TRBJ2-3, with D unresolved. The V end was cut by 1 base, the J end by 6 bases, with 5 bases between. The CDR3 runs to 12 residues. CDR1 SGHAT and CDR2 FQNNGV come from the germline V gene. CDR3 loop: CASSLGGDTQYF. The CDR3 nucleotides read TGTGCCAGCAGCTTAGGTGGGGATACGCAGTATTTT.

V and J are TRBV10-3 and TRBJ1-5; possibly TRBD1 for D (5 bases). The CDR3 consists of 15 residues. The germline V and J ends were trimmed by 2 bases and 1 base, with 9 bases remaining between them. Germline CDR1 is ENHRY and CDR2 is SYGVKD. The CDR3: CAISEPGGSNQPQHF. CDR3 in DNA: TGTGCCATCAGTGAGCCGGGGGGGAGCAATCAGCCCCAGCATTTT.

The chain employs TRBV28 and TRBJ1-5, with D hard to call. Trimming shortened V by 7 bases and J by 3 bases, and 13 bases separated the two germline ends. This CDR3 spans 14 amino acids. The germline V gene has CDR1 MDHEN and CDR2 SYDVKM. The CDR3 loop reads CASKRQTLNQPQHF. CDR3 nucleotide sequence: TGTGCCAGCAAGCGGCAAACACTCAATCAGCCCCAGCATTTT. The variable domain in full, with the rest retrieved from reference TRBV28 and TRBJ1-5, is DVKVTQSSRYLVKRTGEKVFLECVQDMDHENMFWYRQDPGLGLRLIYFSYDVKMKEKGDIPEGYSVSREKKERFSLILESASTNQTSMYLCASKRQTLNQPQHFGDGTRLSIL.

In this sample, this clone turned up once. V gene TRBV6-6 combines with J gene TRBJ1-1; D is perhaps TRBD1 (6 bases). The CDR3 runs 13 residues. CDR1 and CDR2 from the germline V gene are MNHNY and SVGAGI (reference sequence). V lost 7 bases and J lost 5, with 14 bases in between. The CDR3 sequence: CASTDTGYTEAFF. For the CDR3, the DNA is TGTGCCAGCACCGATACAGGGTATACTGAAGCTTTCTTT.

V usage is TRBV11-2 and J usage is TRBJ2-7; no reliable D call. The CDR3 covers 11 residues. The ends were cut back, 0 bases at V and 4 bases at J, with 1 base in the middle. From germline, CDR1 is SGHAT and CDR2 FQNNGV. The CDR3 loop reads CASSLEYEQYF. The CDR3 DNA reads TGTGCCAGCAGCTTAGAGTACGAGCAGTACTTC.

The V and J genes are TRBV5-1 and TRBJ2-4; D may be TRBD1 or TRBD2 (5 bases each). The CDR3 consists of 16 residues. V lost 3 bases and J lost 9, with 22 bases in between. Per germline, CDR1 SGHRS and CDR2 YFSETQ. The CDR3 region is CASSSEPGGANIIQYF. CDR3 sequence (DNA): TGCGCCAGCAGCTCCGAACCTGGGGGAGCGAACATCATTCAGTACTTC.

The chain uses TRBV18 and TRBJ1-4; D is unresolved. The germline V gene encodes CDR1 KGHSH and CDR2 LQKENI. The CDR3 has 13 amino acids. The germline V and J ends were trimmed by 0 bases and 8 bases, with 7 bases remaining between them. The CDR3 sequence is CASSPPTKEKLFF. In DNA, the CDR3 is TGTGCCAGCTCACCACCGACAAAAGAAAAACTGTTTTTT.

This chain uses TRBV5-6 with TRBJ1-6, with D hard to call. Germline CDR1 reads SGHDT; CDR2 reads YYEEEE. The germline V and J ends were trimmed by 2 bases and 6 bases, with 9 bases remaining between them. The CDR3 is 14 residues long. CDR3 nucleotides: TGTGCCAGCAGCTTCCCAGAGATTAATTCACCCCTCCACTTT. Its translation is CASSFPEINSPLHF.

The V and J genes are TRBV7-9 and TRBJ1-6; 8 bases fit TRBD1. Trimming at V came to 6 bases and at J to 7 bases, leaving 8 bases not matched to a gene. The CDR3 sequence is 15 residues long. Germline CDR1 is SEHNR and CDR2 is FQNEAQ (reference sequence). CDR3 nucleotide sequence: TGTGCCAGCAGTAAACAGGGGGTTAGGAATTCACCCCTCCACTTT. It translates to CASSKQGVRNSPLHF.

This sequence joins TRBV2 and TRBJ1-5; D not certain. The CDR3 extends over 13 amino acids. Germline-derived CDR1 and CDR2 are SNHLY and FYNNEI. The V gene lost 5 bases and the J gene lost 1 base, with 6 bases spanning the gap. The CDR3 here is CASSISSNQPQHF. In nucleotides, the CDR3 is TGTGCCAGCAGTATATCGAGCAATCAGCCCCAGCATTTT.

This chain uses TRBV28 with TRBJ2-7; TRBD1 matches at 8 bases. Germline CDR1 reads MDHEN; CDR2 reads SYDVKM. Germline trimming cut 8 bases from V and 7 bases from J; bases unmatched to any gene: 22. The CDR3 length is 17 residues. The CDR3 here is CASDRPNPGDRYGEQYF. The DNA for the CDR3 is TGTGCCAGCGATAGACCCAATCCCGGGGACAGGTATGGAGAGCAGTACTTC.

The chain is built from TRBV5-6 and TRBJ1-2; 8 bases fit TRBD1. The trim removed 5 bases at V and 8 bases at J, leaving 17 bases unmatched. CDR3 length: 16 residues. Germline CDR1 reads SGHDT; CDR2 reads YYEEEE. CDR3 in DNA: TGTGCCAGCAGTTCAAGCCCTTCCGGGACAGGTAACGGCTACACCTTC. Its translation: CASSSSPSGTGNGYTF.

The genes are TRBV5-1 and TRBJ2-3, with no clear D. Deletions cut 7 bases from V and 2 bases from J, with 11 bases between. The CDR3 has 13 amino acids. Germline values: CDR1 SGHRS, CDR2 YFSETQ. The CDR3 bases are TGCGCCAGCTCTCCTTTGGACACAGATACGCAGTATTTT. It specifies CASSPLDTDTQYF.

The chain uses TRBV27 and TRBJ2-6; D is unresolved. Trimming removed 6 bases at V and 0 bases at J, with 3 bases between. CDR3 length: 13 residues. Germline CDR1 reads MNHEY; CDR2 reads SMNVEV (reference sequence). The CDR3 sequence: CASSISGANVLTF. The CDR3 DNA follows: TGTGCCAGCAGCATCTCTGGGGCCAACGTCCTGACTTTC.

This rearrangement joins TRBV9 to TRBJ1-2; D gene ambiguous. The CDR3 sequence is 18 residues long. V was clipped by 0 bases and J by 5 bases, with 23 bases between them. Looked up from germline, CDR1 is SGDLS and CDR2 is YYNGEE. The CDR3 DNA reads as TGTGCCAGCAGCGTAGCAAAGAATCGCACCACCCAGCTTTATGGCTACACCTTC. Its translation is CASSVAKNRTTQLYGYTF.

V usage is TRBV29-1 and J usage is TRBJ2-7; D not certain. This CDR3 comprises 11 residues. Trimming stripped 2 bases from V and 3 bases from J, with 5 bases between. Looked up from germline, CDR1 is SQVTM and CDR2 is ANQGSEA. The DNA of the CDR3 is TGCAGCGTTGAATTTAACTACGAGCAGTACTTC. Translating gives CSVEFNYEQYF.

The chain carries TRBV18 and TRBJ1-1, with no clear D. V was clipped by 2 bases and J by 7 bases, with 11 bases between them. Germline CDR1 and CDR2: KGHSH and LQKENI. The CDR3 has 13 amino acids. The CDR3 region has the DNA TGTGCCAGCTCACCAGACGGATATGTTGAAGCTTTCTTT. This sequence encodes CASSPDGYVEAFF.

The genes are TRBV18 and TRBJ2-7; 7 nucleotides agree with TRBD1. Germline loops: CDR1 KGHSH, CDR2 LQKENI. The CDR3 contains 13 residues. The junction had 3 bases not matched to a gene; V was cut back by 3 bases and J by 4 bases. The chain's CDR3 is CASSPGQTYEQYF. In nucleotides, the CDR3 is TGTGCCAGCTCACCGGGACAGACTTACGAGCAGTACTTC.

This sequence joins TRBV11-3 and TRBJ2-7; D unresolved. V was clipped by 4 bases and J by 3 bases, with 7 bases between them. Germline values: CDR1 SGHNT, CDR2 YENEEA. The CDR3 length is 12 residues. The CDR3 protein is CASSSGGYEQYF. DNA for the CDR3: TGTGCCAGCAGCTCTGGTGGCTACGAGCAGTACTTC.

The chain recombines TRBV5-5 with TRBJ1-1, with D possibly being TRBD1 (5 bases). The CDR3 is 15 residues long. V was trimmed by 4 bases and J by 3 bases, leaving 16 bases between them. Germline V gene data show CDR1 as SGHKS and CDR2 as YYEKEE (reference sequence). The CDR3, as DNA: TGTGCCAGCAGCGTGCGGGGCGGGTTGGACACTGAAGCTTTCTTT. Protein product: CASSVRGGLDTEAFF.